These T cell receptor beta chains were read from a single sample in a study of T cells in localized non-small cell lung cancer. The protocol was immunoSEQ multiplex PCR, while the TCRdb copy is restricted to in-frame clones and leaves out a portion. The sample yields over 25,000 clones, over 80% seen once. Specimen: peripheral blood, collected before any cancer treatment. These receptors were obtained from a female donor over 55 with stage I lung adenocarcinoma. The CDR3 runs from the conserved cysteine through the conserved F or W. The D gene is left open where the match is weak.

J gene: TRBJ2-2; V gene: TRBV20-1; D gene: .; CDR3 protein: CSARSGGELFF; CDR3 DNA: TGCAGTGCTAGAAGTGGCGGGGAGCTGTTTTTT
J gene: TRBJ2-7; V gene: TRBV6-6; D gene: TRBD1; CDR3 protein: CASSGGQGITYEQYF; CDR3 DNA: TGTGCCAGCAGCGGGGGACAGGGGATAACCTACGAGCAGTACTTC
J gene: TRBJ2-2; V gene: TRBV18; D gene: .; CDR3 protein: CASSPVSGNTGELFF; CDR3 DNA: TGTGCCAGCTCACCAGTCTCCGGGAACACCGGGGAGCTGTTTTTT
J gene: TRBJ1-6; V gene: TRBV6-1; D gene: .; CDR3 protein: CASKATLWDSPLHF; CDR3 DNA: TGTGCCAGCAAAGCTACACTATGGGATTCACCCCTCCACTTT
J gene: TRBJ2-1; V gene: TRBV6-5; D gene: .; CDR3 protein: CASSPGGGHYNEQFF; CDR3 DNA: TGTGCCAGCAGCCCTGGCGGGGGACACTACAATGAGCAGTTCTTC
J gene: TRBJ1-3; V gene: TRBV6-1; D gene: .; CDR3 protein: CASSDGGSSGNTIYF; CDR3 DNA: TGTGCCAGCAGTGACGGCGGGAGCTCTGGAAACACCATATATTTT
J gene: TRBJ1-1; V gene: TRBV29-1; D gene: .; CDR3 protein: CSVHRAIEAFF; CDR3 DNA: TGCAGCGTTCATAGGGCAATTGAAGCTTTCTTT
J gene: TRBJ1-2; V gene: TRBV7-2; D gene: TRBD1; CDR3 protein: CASSLGQINGYTF; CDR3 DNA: TGTGCCAGCAGCTTGGGACAGATCAATGGCTACACCTTC
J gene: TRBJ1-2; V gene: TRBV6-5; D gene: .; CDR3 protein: CASSPDGYYGYTF; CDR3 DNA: TGTGCCAGCAGCCCGGACGGCTACTATGGCTACACCTTC
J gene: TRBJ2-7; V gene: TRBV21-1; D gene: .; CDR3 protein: CASSIPSQDGCYEQYF; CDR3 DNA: TGTGCCAGCAGCATCCCCTCTCAGGACGGTTGCTACGAGCAGTACTTC
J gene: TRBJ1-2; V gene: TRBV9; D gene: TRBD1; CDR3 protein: CASSSEQGEGYTF; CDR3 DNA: TGTGCCAGCAGCTCGGAACAGGGGGAAGGCTACACCTTC
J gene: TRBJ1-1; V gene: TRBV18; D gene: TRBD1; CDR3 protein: CASSQLDRVGHAEAFF; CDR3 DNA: TGTGCCAGCTCACAACTAGACAGGGTTGGTCACGCTGAAGCTTTCTTT
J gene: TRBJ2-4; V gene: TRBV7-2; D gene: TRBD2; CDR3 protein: CASSLDGEGKNIQYF; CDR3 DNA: TGTGCCAGCAGCTTAGATGGGGAGGGCAAAAACATTCAGTACTTC
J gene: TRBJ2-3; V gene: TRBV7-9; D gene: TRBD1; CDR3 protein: CASSMDRGRTDTQYF; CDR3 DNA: TGTGCCAGCAGCATGGACAGGGGGCGGACAGATACGCAGTATTTT